Listed below are T cell receptor beta chains from one sample, sequenced in a study of blood T cell repertoires in COVID-19. Clones were read by immunoSEQ multiplex PCR, and TCRdb kept only the in-frame ones, dropping some. The sample lists about 180,000 clones; 82% were seen once. The sequencing input was peripheral blood. The receptors originated from a woman aged 70-85 years with acute or convalescent COVID-19. The CDR3 runs from the conserved cysteine through the conserved F or W. The D gene is left open where the match is weak. Size is omitted from some rows. Given values are once, few, many or a class for expanded clones.

d_gene	abundance	v_gene	j_gene	CDR3aa	CDR3nt
TRBD1	NA	TRBV19	TRBJ1-5	CATLDRGSNQPQHF	TGTGCCACCCTAGACAGGGGGAGCAATCAGCCCCAGCATTTT
NA	NA	TRBV30	TRBJ1-2	CAWSPGQGYTF	TGTGCCTGGAGTCCAGGGCAGGGCTACACCTTC
NA	NA	TRBV7-6	TRBJ1-3	CVSSPQGSSGNTIYF	TGTGTCAGCAGCCCCCAGGGGAGCTCTGGAAACACCATATATTTT
NA	few	TRBV4-3	TRBJ1-2	CASSQGRRTANYGYTF	TGCGCCAGCAGCCAAGGACGACGGACAGCTAACTATGGCTACACCTTC
NA	NA	TRBV30	TRBJ1-5	CAWAQGTNQPQHF	TGTGCCTGGGCCCAGGGTACCAATCAGCCCCAGCATTTT
NA	NA	TRBV29-1	TRBJ2-3	CSVEASTDTQYF	TGCAGCGTTGAGGCCAGCACAGATACGCAGTATTTT
NA	few	TRBV25-1	TRBJ2-5	CASSMWAGSETQYF	TGTGCCAGCAGCATGTGGGCAGGATCGGAGACCCAGTACTTC
TRBD1	NA	TRBV5-6	TRBJ2-6	CASRQGSSGANVLTF	TGTGCCTCCAGACAGGGGAGCTCTGGGGCCAACGTCCTGACTTTC
NA	NA	TRBV3-1/TRBV3-2	TRBJ1-5	CASSWPRGEGGNQPQHF	TGTGCCAGCAGCTGGCCCCGGGGGGAGGGAGGCAATCAGCCCCAGCATTTT
TRBD1	NA	TRBV6-2/TRBV6-3	TRBJ2-5	CASSYPAFRTGDEETQYF	TGTGCCAGCAGTTACCCGGCATTTAGGACAGGTGACGAAGAGACCCAGTACTTC
NA	NA	TRBV5-1	TRBJ2-3	CASSLVRGPITDTQYF	TGCGCCAGCAGCTTGGTGCGGGGGCCAATCACAGATACGCAGTATTTT